The text below deals with one T cell receptor beta chain. Antigen: not known. Trimming shortened V by 5 bases and J by 4 bases, and 10 bases separated the two germline ends. The CDR3 spans 13 residues. The data are from a study of blood T cells in healthy people across ages. A second PCR of 7 to 11 cycles used a sample-barcoded 5' primer and a J-beta primer mix. Each CDR3 protein is one row after TCRdb ran MiXCR on the 5' RACE reads. The table shows hundreds of thousands of distinct CDR3 sequences, with 58% occurring only once. Russia was home to the donors, healthy Caucasian individuals aged roughly 6 to 100. At least 5 micrograms of total RNA were extracted per sample. General study findings and limits: With unsorted PBMCs, a conclusive comparison of naive versus antigen-experienced cells was not possible.

Sequencing used blood. This TCR was sampled from a man aged 25 to 45 in good health. The V call is TRBV12-3 or TRBV12-4, the J call TRBJ2-3, with D tentatively TRBD1 (6 bases). The CDR3 here is CASSSRQADTQYF. In nucleotides, the CDR3 is TGTGCCAGCAGTAGCAGACAGGCAGATACGCAGTATTTT.